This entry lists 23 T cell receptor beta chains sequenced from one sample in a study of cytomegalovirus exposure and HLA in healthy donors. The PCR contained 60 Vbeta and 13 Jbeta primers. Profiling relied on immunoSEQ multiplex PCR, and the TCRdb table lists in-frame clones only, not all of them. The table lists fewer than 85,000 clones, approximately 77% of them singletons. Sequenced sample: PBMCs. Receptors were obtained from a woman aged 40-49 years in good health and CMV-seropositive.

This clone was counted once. CDR3 nucleotide sequence: TGTGCCAGCAGCCCCCGGCTTGTGGCAGGTTATCAGCCCCAGCATTTT. Protein product: CASSPRLVAGYQPQHF. The chain combines TRBV28 with TRBJ1-5, with D unclear. V shed 6 bases and J shed 5 bases, with 20 bases lying between them. Germline CDR1 is MDHEN and CDR2 is SYDVKM. CDR3 length: 16 residues.

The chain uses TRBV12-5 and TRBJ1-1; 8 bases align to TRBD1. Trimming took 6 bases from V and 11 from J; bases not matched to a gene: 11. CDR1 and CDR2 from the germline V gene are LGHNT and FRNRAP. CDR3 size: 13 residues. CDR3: CASGTGAENLAFF. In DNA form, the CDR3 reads TGTGCTAGTGGGACAGGGGCGGAAAACTTGGCTTTCTTT. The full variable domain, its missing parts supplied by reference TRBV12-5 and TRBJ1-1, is DARVTQTPRHKVTEMGQEVTMRCQPILGHNTVFWYRQTMMQGLELLAYFRNRAPLDDSGMPKDRFSAEMPDATLATLKIQPSEPRDSAVYFCASGTGAENLAFFGQGTRLTVV.

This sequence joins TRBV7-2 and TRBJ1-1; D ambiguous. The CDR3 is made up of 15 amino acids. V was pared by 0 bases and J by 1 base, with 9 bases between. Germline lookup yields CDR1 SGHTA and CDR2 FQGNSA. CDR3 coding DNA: TGTGCCAGCAGCTTAGCACAGCTTAAGAACACTGAAGCTTTCTTT. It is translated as CASSLAQLKNTEAFF.

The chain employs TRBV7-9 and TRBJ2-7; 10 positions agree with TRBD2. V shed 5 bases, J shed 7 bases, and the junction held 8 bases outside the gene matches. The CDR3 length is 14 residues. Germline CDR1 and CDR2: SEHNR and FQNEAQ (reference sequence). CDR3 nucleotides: TGTGCCAGCAGCACCTCTAGCGGGAGTGTAGAGCAGTACTTC. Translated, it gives CASSTSSGSVEQYF.

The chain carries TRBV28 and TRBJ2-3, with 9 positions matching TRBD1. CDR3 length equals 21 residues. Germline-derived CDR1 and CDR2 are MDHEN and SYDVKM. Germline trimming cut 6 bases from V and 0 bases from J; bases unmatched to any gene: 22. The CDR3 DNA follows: TGTGCCAGCAGCTCAACAGGGGGCGATGGGGACTCAACCTCTAGCACAGATACGCAGTATTTT. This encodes CASSSTGGDGDSTSSTDTQYF. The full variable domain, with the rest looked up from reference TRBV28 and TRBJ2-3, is DVKVTQSSRYLVKRTGEKVFLECVQDMDHENMFWYRQDPGLGLRLIYFSYDVKMKEKGDIPEGYSVSREKKERFSLILESASTNQTSMYLCASSSTGGDGDSTSSTDTQYFGPGTRLTVL.

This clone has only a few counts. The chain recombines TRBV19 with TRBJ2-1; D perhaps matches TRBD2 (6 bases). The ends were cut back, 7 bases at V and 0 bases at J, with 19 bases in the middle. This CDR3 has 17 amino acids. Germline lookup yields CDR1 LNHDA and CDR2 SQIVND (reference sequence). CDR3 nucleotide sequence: TGTGCCAGTACCCCCCGGGGGTCCGGGAGCTCCTACAATGAGCAGTTCTTC. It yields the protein CASTPRGSGSSYNEQFF.

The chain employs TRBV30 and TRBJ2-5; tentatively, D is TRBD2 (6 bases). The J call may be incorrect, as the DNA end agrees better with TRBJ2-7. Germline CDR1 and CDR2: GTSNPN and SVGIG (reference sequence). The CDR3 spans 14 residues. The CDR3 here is CAWSDARTTYEQYF. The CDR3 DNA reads TGTGCCTGGAGCGACGCGAGGACTACCTACGAGCAGTACTTC.

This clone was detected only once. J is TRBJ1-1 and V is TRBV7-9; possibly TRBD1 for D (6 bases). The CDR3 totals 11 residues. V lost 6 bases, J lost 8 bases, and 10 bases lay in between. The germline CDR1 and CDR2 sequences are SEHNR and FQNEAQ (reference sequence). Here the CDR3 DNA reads TGTGCCAGCAGAGACGGGACAGAAGCTTTCTTT. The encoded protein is CASRDGTEAFF.

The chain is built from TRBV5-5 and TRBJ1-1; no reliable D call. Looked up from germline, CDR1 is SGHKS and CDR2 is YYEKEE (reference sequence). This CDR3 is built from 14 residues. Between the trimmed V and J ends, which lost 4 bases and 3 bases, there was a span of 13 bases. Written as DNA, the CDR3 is TGTGCCAGCAGCGTCCCCTCACAGTACACTGAAGCTTTCTTT. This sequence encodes CASSVPSQYTEAFF.

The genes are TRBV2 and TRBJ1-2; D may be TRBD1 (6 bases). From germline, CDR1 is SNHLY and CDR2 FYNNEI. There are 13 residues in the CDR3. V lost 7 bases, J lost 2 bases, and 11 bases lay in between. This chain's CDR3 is CASTEDRNYGYTF. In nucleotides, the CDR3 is TGTGCCAGCACCGAGGACAGAAACTATGGCTACACCTTC. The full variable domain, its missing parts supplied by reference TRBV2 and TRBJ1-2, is EPEVTQTPSHQVTQMGQEVILRCVPISNHLYFYWYRQILGQKVEFLVSFYNNEISEKSEIFDDQFSVERPDGSNFTLKIRSTKLEDSAMYFCASTEDRNYGYTFGSGTRLTVV.

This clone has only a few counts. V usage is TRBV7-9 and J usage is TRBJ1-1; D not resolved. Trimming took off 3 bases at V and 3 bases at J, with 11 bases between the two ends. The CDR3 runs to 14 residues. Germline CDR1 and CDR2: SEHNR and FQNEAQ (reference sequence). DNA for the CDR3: TGTGCCAGCAGCTTGAGGGATTGGGACACTGAAGCTTTCTTT. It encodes CASSLRDWDTEAFF. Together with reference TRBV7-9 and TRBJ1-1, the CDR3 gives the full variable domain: DTGVSQNPRHKITKRGQNVTFRCDPISEHNRLYWYRQTLGQGPEFLTYFQNEAQLEKSRLLSDRFSAERPKGSFSTLEIQRTEQGDSAMYLCASSLRDWDTEAFFGQGTRLTVV.

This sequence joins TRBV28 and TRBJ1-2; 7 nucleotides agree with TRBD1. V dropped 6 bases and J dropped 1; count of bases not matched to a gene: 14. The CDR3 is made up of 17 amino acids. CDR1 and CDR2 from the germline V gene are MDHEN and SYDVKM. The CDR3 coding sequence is TGTGCCAGCAGCTCCATTGACAGGGTAGGATTTAACTATGGCTACACCTTC. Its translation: CASSSIDRVGFNYGYTF.

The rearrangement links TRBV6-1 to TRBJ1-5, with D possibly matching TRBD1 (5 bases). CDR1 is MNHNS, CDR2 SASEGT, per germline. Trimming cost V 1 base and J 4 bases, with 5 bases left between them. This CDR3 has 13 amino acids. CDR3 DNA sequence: TGTGCCAGCAGTGAAGAGGGGAATCAGCCCCAGCATTTT. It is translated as CASSEEGNQPQHF.

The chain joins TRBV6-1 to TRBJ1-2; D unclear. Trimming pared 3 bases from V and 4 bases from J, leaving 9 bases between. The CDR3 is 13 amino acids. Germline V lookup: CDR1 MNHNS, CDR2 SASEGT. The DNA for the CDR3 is TGTGCCAGCAGTGAGTTACAGAGCTATGGCTACACCTTC. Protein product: CASSELQSYGYTF.

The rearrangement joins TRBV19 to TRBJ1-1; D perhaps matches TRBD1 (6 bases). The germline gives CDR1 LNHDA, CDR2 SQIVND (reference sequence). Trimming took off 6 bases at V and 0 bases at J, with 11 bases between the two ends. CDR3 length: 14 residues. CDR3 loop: CASSDRQVNTEAFF. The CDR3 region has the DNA TGTGCCAGTAGCGACAGACAGGTGAACACTGAAGCTTTCTTT.

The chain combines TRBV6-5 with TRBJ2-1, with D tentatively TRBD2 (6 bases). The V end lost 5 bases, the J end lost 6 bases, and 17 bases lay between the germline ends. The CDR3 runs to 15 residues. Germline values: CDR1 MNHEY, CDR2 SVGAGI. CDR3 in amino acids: CASSGRDFNRNEQFF. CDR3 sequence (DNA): TGTGCCAGCAGTGGCCGGGACTTCAACCGCAATGAGCAGTTCTTC.

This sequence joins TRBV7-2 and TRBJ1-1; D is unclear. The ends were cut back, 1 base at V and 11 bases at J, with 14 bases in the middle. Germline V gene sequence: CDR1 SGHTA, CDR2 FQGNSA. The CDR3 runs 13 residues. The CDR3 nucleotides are TGTGCCAGCAGCTTAGGTCTCTTATCAAGCGCTTTCTTT. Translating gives CASSLGLLSSAFF.

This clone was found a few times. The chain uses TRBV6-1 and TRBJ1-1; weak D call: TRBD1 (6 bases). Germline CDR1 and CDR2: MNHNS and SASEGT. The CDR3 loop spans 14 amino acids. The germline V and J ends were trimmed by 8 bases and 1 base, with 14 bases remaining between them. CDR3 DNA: TGTGCCAGCTGTAACATACAGGGGAACACTGAAGCTTTCTTT. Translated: CASCNIQGNTEAFF.

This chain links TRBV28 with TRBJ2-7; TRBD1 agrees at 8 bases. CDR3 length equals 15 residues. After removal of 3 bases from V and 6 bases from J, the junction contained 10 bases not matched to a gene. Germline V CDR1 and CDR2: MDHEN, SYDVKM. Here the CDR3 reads CASSFFGQGASEQYF. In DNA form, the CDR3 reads TGTGCCAGCAGTTTTTTTGGTCAGGGGGCGAGCGAGCAGTACTTC.

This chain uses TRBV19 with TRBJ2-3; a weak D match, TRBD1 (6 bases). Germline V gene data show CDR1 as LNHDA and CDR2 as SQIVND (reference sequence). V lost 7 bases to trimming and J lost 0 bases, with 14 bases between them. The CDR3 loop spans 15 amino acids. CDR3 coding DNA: TGTGCCAGTACCACCCTCGGACAGAGCACAGATACGCAGTATTTT. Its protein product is CASTTLGQSTDTQYF.

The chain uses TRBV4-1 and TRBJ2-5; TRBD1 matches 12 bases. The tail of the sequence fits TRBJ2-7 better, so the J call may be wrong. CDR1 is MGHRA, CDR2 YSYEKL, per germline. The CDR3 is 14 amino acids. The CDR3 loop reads CASSPGTGGNEQYF. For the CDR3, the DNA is TGCGCCAGCAGCCCGGGGACAGGGGGCAACGAGCAGTACTTC.

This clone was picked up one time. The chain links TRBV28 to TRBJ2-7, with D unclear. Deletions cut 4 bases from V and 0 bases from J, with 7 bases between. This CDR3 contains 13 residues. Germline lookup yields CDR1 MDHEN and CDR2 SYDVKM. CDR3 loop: CASSSPSSYEQYF. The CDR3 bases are TGTGCCAGCAGTTCCCCGAGCTCCTACGAGCAGTACTTC. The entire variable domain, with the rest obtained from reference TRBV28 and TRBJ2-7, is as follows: DVKVTQSSRYLVKRTGEKVFLECVQDMDHENMFWYRQDPGLGLRLIYFSYDVKMKEKGDIPEGYSVSREKKERFSLILESASTNQTSMYLCASSSPSSYEQYFGPGTRLTVT.

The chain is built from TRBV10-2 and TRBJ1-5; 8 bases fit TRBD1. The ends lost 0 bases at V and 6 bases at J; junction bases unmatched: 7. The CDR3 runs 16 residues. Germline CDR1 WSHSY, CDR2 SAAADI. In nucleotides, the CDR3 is TGCGCCAGCAGTGAGTCGGGGACAGGAGTTGGTCAGCCCCAGCATTTT. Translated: CASSESGTGVGQPQHF.